This is a list of T cell receptor beta chains from one sample in a study of shared clonotypes between healthy human individuals. Sequenced by immunoSEQ multiplex PCR; TCRdb stores in-frame clones only, minus some. The sample lists approximately 2,300,000 clones; 85% to 95% were seen once. Sequences were obtained from naive CD4+ T cells from PBMCs. Receptors originate from a man between 18 and 29 years old in good health. Some clones in this sample may be carry-over from other donors' samples. Each CDR3 is given without its conserved first and last residue. D genes are given only for firm matches.

v_call: TRBV6-1; d_call: TRBD1; cdr3_aa: ASRYSGGNQPQH
v_call: TRBV19; d_call: NA; cdr3_aa: ASSPAGEYGYT
v_call: TRBV11-2; d_call: TRBD1; cdr3_aa: ASSTWTGTNEKLF
v_call: TRBV21-1; d_call: NA; cdr3_aa: ASSKRTGEYPHPYGYT
v_call: TRBV21-1; d_call: NA; cdr3_aa: ASSPVAGNQPQH
v_call: TRBV12-5; d_call: TRBD1; cdr3_aa: ASGRGRQETQY
v_call: TRBV10-2; d_call: TRBD1; cdr3_aa: ASSGNRGPGTEAF
v_call: TRBV7-2; d_call: NA; cdr3_aa: ASSYLGVTDTQY
v_call: TRBV13; d_call: TRBD2; cdr3_aa: ASSASRGGGEQY
v_call: TRBV5-6; d_call: TRBD2; cdr3_aa: ASSRGLAGTGELF
v_call: TRBV30; d_call: TRBD2; cdr3_aa: AWSVASGAPEQF
v_call: TRBV28; d_call: NA; cdr3_aa: ASSPLQGVGNTIY
v_call: TRBV7-2; d_call: NA; cdr3_aa: ASSFAGYYEQY
v_call: TRBV18; d_call: NA; cdr3_aa: ASSPVFDTEAF
v_call: TRBV28; d_call: TRBD1; cdr3_aa: ASSSDRVNTEAF
v_call: TRBV29-1; d_call: NA; cdr3_aa: SVRLNTEAF
v_call: TRBV5-1; d_call: TRBD1; cdr3_aa: ASSLDGTGGKDEQF
v_call: TRBV9; d_call: NA; cdr3_aa: ASSYRQGGEQY
v_call: TRBV30; d_call: NA; cdr3_aa: AWSVLESSGYT
v_call: TRBV11-2; d_call: TRBD1; cdr3_aa: ASSPGQGLFGANVLT
v_call: TRBV5-1; d_call: TRBD2; cdr3_aa: ASSSGTTSYNEQF
v_call: TRBV10-3; d_call: TRBD1; cdr3_aa: AIRPGQASNEKLF
v_call: TRBV7-2; d_call: NA; cdr3_aa: ASSLGGFAYEQY
v_call: TRBV7-2; d_call: NA; cdr3_aa: ASSLAAPYEQY
v_call: TRBV15; d_call: TRBD2; cdr3_aa: ATSRVGGTKNIQY
v_call: TRBV5-1; d_call: NA; cdr3_aa: ASSLAMGNTQETQY
v_call: TRBV30; d_call: NA; cdr3_aa: AWSEQETQY
v_call: TRBV5-1; d_call: NA; cdr3_aa: ASSTSAVPTYEQY
v_call: TRBV27; d_call: NA; cdr3_aa: ASSLYAAGANVLT
v_call: TRBV7-6; d_call: NA; cdr3_aa: ASSYSLGGNTIY
v_call: TRBV5-1; d_call: NA; cdr3_aa: ASSAEGGNYLYEQY
v_call: TRBV5-1; d_call: NA; cdr3_aa: ASSLGPTTGELF
v_call: TRBV7-2; d_call: TRBD2; cdr3_aa: ASSFRTSGRGTGELF
v_call: TRBV5-4; d_call: NA; cdr3_aa: ASRPGGISYEQY
v_call: TRBV7-8; d_call: NA; cdr3_aa: ASSSGGFGTEAF
v_call: TRBV28; d_call: TRBD2; cdr3_aa: ASTSGSPSYEQY
v_call: TRBV5-1; d_call: TRBD2; cdr3_aa: ASSPGLVPSHTDTQY
v_call: TRBV28; d_call: NA; cdr3_aa: ASTGVNQGETQY
v_call: TRBV7-9; d_call: TRBD1; cdr3_aa: ASSLRGLEDTEAF
v_call: TRBV18; d_call: NA; cdr3_aa: ASSPQSANTGELF
v_call: TRBV5-6; d_call: TRBD1; cdr3_aa: ASGRDRGFGGEVNVLT
v_call: TRBV7-2; d_call: TRBD2; cdr3_aa: ASSTRTSLGDTQY
v_call: TRBV18; d_call: TRBD2; cdr3_aa: ASSPWGVAGYEQY
v_call: TRBV2; d_call: NA; cdr3_aa: ASRPNPGTPGKNIQY
v_call: TRBV5-1; d_call: TRBD1; cdr3_aa: ASSPGGTGVETQY
v_call: TRBV4-1; d_call: NA; cdr3_aa: ASTTPTHNEQF
v_call: TRBV18; d_call: NA; cdr3_aa: ASSPDEGGSYGYT
v_call: TRBV7-8; d_call: NA; cdr3_aa: ASSRLREKLF
v_call: TRBV21-1; d_call: NA; cdr3_aa: ASSKDCTHGSPEQY
v_call: TRBV9; d_call: NA; cdr3_aa: ASSADLYTGELF
v_call: TRBV11-2; d_call: NA; cdr3_aa: ASSFGTVSSYEQY
v_call: TRBV7-2; d_call: TRBD1; cdr3_aa: ASSRTGTGNTIY
v_call: TRBV11-2; d_call: TRBD2; cdr3_aa: ASSFWTSGSNVDTQY
v_call: TRBV29-1; d_call: NA; cdr3_aa: SAGGVVTDTQY
v_call: TRBV6-1; d_call: NA; cdr3_aa: ASSVTGSPGELF
v_call: TRBV28; d_call: NA; cdr3_aa: ASSWTGLVGGYT
v_call: TRBV27; d_call: TRBD1; cdr3_aa: ASRDRVNTGELF